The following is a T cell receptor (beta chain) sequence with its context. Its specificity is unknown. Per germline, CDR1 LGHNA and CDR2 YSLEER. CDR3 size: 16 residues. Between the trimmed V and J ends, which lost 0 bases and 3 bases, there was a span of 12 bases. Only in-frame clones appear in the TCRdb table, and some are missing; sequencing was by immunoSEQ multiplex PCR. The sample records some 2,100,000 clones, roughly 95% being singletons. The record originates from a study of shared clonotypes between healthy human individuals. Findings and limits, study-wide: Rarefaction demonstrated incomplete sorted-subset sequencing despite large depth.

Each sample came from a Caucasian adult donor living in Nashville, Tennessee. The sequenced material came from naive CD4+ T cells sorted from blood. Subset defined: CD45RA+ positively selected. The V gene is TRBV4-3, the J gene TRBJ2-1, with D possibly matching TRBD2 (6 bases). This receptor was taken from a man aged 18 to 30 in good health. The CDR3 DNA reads TGCGCCAGCAGCCAAGACGGGGGATACGTCTACAATGAGCAGTTCTTC. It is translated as CASSQDGGYVYNEQFF.